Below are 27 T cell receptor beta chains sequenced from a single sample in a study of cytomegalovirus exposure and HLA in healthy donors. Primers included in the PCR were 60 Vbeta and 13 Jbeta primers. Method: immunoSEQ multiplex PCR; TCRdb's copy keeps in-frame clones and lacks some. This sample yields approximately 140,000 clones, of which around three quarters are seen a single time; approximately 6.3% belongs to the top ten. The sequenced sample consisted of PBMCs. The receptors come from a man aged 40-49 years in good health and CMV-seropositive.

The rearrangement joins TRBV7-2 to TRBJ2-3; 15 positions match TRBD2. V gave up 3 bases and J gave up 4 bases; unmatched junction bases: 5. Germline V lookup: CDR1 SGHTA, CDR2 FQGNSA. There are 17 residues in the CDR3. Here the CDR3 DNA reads TGTGCCAGCAGCTTCCCGGGACTAGCGGGAGGTGCAGATACGCAGTATTTT. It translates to CASSFPGLAGGADTQYF.

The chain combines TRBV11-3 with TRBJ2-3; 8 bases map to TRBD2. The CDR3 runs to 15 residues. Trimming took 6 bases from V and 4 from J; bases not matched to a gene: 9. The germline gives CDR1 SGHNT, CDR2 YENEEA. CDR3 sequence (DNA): TGTGCCAGCAGTCCCCGGGGGGGATGGGCAGATACGCAGTATTTT. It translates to CASSPRGGWADTQYF.

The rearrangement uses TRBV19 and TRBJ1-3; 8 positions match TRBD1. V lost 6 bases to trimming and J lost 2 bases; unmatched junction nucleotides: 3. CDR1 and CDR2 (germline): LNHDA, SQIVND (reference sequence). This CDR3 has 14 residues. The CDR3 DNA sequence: TGTGCCAGTAGCCGGACAGGGCCTGGAAACACCATATATTTT. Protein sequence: CASSRTGPGNTIYF. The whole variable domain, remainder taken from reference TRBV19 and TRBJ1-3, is DGGITQSPKYLFRKEGQNVTLSCEQNLNHDAMYWYRQDPGQGLRLIYYSQIVNDFQKGDIAEGYSVSREKKESFPLTVTSAQKNPTAFYLCASSRTGPGNTIYFGEGSWLTVV.

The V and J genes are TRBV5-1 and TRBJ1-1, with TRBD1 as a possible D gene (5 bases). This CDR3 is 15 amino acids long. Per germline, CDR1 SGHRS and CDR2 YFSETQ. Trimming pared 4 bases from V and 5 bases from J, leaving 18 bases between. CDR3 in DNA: TGCGCCAGCAGCCCACAGGTGGAGTTGTGGACTGAAGCTTTCTTT. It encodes CASSPQVELWTEAFF. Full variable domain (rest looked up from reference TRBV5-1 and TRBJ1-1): KAGVTQTPRYLIKTRGQQVTLSCSPISGHRSVSWYQQTPGQGLQFLFEYFSETQRNKGNFPGRFSGRQFSNSRSEMNVSTLELGDSALYLCASSPQVELWTEAFFGQGTRLTVV.

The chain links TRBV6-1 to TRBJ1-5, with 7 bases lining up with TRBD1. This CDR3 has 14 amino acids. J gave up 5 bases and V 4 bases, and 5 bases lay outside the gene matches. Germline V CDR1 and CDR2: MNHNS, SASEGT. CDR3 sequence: CASSVGTVYQPQHF. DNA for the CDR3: TGTGCCAGCAGTGTAGGGACAGTGTATCAGCCCCAGCATTTT.

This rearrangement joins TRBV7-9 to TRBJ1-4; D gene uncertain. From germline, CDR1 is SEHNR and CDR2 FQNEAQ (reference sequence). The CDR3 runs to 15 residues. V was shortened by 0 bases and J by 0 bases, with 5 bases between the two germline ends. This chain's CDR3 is CASSLAGATNEKLFF. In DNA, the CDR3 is TGTGCCAGCAGCTTAGCGGGAGCAACTAATGAAAAACTGTTTTTT.

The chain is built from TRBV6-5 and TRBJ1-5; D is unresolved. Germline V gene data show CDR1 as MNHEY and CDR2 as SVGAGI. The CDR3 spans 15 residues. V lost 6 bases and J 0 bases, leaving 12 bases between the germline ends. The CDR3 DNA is TGTGCCAGCAGGACAATTTACAATAGCAATCAGCCCCAGCATTTT. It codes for CASRTIYNSNQPQHF.

The DNA of the CDR3 is TGCGCCAGCAGGGTAGCGGGGGCAAATGAGCAGTTCTTC. The encoded protein is CASRVAGANEQFF. V is TRBV5-1 and J is TRBJ2-1; 9 bases are shared with TRBD2. The CDR3 spans 13 residues. After removal of 5 bases from V and 7 bases from J, the junction contained 4 bases not matched to a gene. The germline V gene has CDR1 SGHRS and CDR2 YFSETQ.

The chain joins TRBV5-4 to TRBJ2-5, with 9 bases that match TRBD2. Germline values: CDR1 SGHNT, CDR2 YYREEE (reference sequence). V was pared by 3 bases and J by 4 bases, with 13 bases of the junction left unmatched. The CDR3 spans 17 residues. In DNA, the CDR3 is TGTGCCAGCAGCTCCGGCGGGGGGGCTGCCGCTGGAGAGACCCAGTACTTC. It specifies CASSSGGGAAAGETQYF.

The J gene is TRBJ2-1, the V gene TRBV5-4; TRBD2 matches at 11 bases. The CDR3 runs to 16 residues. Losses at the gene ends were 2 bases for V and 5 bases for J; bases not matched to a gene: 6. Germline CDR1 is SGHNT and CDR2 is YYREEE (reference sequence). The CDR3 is CASSFIAGGPDNEQFF. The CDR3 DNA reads TGTGCCAGCAGCTTCATAGCGGGAGGGCCCGACAATGAGCAGTTCTTC.

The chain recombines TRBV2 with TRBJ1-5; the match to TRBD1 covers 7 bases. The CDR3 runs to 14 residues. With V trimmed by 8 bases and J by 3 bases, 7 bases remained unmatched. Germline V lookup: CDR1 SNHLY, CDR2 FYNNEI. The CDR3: CASQGGRDNQPQHF. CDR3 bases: TGTGCCAGCCAGGGGGGCAGGGACAATCAGCCCCAGCATTTT.

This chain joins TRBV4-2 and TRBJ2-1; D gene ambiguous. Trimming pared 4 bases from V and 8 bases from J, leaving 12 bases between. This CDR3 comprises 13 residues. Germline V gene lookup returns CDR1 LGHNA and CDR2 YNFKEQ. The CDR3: CASSREALDEQFF. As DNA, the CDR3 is TGTGCCAGCAGCCGCGAGGCGTTGGATGAGCAGTTCTTC.

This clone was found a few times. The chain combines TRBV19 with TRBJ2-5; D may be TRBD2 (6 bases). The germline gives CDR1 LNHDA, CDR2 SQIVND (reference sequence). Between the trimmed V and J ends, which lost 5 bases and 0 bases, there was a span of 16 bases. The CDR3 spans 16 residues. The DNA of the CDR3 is TGTGCCAGTAGTTCGGGACTGCGAAAAAACCAAGAGACCCAGTACTTC. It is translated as CASSSGLRKNQETQYF.

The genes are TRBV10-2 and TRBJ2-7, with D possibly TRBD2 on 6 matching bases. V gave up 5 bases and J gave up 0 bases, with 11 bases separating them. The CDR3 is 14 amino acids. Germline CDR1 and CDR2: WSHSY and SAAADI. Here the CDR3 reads CASSSGLSSYEQYF. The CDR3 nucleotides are TGCGCCAGCAGTAGCGGGTTGAGCTCCTACGAGCAGTACTTC.

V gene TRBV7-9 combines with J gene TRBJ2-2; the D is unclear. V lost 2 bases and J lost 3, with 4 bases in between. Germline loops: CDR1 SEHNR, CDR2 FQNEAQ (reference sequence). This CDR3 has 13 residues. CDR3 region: CASSLSDTGELFF. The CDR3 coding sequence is TGTGCCAGCAGCTTATCGGACACCGGGGAGCTGTTTTTT.

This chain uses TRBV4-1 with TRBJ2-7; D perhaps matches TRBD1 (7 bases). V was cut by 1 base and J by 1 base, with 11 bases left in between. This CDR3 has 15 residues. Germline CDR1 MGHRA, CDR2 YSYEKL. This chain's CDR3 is CASSQGGTESYEQYF. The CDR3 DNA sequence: TGCGCCAGCAGCCAAGGCGGGACAGAATCCTACGAGCAGTACTTC.

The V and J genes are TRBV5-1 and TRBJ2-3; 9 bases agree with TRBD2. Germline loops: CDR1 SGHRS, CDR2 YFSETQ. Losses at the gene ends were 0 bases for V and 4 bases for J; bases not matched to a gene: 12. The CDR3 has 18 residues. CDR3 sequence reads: CASSLVGGGRAFPDTQYF. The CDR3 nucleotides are TGCGCCAGCAGCTTGGTTGGAGGCGGGAGGGCCTTTCCAGATACGCAGTATTTT.

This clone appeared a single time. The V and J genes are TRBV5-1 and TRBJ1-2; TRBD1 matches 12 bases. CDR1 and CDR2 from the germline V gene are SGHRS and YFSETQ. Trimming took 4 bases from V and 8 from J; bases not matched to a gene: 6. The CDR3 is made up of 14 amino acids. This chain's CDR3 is CASSRGQGANGYTF. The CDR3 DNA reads TGCGCCAGCAGCAGGGGACAGGGGGCAAACGGCTACACCTTC.

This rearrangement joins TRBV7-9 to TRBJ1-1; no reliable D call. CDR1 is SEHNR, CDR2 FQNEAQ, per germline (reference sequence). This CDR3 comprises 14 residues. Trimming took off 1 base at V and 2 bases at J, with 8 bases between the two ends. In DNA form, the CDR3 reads TGTGCCAGCAGCTTAGATGTGAGTAACACTGAAGCTTTCTTT. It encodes CASSLDVSNTEAFF.

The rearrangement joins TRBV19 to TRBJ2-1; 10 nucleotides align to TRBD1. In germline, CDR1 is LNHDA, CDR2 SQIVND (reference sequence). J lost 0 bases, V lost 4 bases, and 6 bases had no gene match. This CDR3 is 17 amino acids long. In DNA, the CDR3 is TGTGCCAGTAGTAAGGGACAGGGGTCTAGCTCCTACAATGAGCAGTTCTTC. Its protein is CASSKGQGSSSYNEQFF.

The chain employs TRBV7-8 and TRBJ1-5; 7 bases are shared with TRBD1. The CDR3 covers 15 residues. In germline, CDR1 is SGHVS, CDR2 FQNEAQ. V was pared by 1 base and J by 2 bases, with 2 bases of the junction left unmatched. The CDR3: CASSLGGGGNQPQHF. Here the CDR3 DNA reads TGTGCCAGCAGCTTAGGAGGGGGCGGCAATCAGCCCCAGCATTTT.

The DNA of the CDR3 is TGTGCCAGCAGCCCGGGACTAGAAGAGACCCAGTACTTC. It codes for CASSPGLEETQYF. The chain links TRBV7-9 to TRBJ2-5; TRBD2 agrees at 8 bases. V shed 5 bases and J 3 bases; nucleotides not matched to a gene: 2. The germline V gene has CDR1 SEHNR and CDR2 FQNEAQ (reference sequence). This CDR3 spans 13 amino acids.

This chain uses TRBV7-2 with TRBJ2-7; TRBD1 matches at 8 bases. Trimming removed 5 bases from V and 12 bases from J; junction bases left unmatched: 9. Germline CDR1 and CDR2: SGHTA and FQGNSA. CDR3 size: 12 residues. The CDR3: CASSATGTGPYF. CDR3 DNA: TGTGCCAGCAGCGCCACCGGGACAGGCCCGTACTTC.

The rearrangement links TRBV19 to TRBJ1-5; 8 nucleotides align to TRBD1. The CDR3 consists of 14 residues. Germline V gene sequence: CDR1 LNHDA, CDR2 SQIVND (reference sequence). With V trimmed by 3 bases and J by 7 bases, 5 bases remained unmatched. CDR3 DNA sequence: TGTGCCAGTAGTATTCTAACAGGGGGACAGCCCCAGCATTTT. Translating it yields CASSILTGGQPQHF.

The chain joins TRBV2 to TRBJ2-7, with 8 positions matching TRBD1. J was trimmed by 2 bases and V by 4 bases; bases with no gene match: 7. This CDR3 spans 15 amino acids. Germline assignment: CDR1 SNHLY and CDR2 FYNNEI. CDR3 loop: CASSGMDRDPYEQYF. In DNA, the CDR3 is TGTGCCAGCAGTGGTATGGACAGGGACCCCTACGAGCAGTACTTC.

CDR3 sequence reads: CASMNSGDSYEQYF. The CDR3 coding sequence is TGTGCCAGCATGAATAGCGGGGACTCCTACGAGCAGTACTTC. The gene calls are TRBV7-6 and TRBJ2-7; TRBD2 matches 8 bases. This CDR3 has 14 residues. In germline, CDR1 is SGHVS, CDR2 FNYEAQ. Germline trimming cut 7 bases from V and 0 bases from J; bases unmatched to any gene: 5.

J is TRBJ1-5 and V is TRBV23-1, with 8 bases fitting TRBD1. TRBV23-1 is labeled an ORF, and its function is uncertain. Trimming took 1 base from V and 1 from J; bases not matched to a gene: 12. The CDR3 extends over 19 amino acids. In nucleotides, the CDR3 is TGCGCCAGCAGTCAATTCACATCGGGACAGGATACGAGCAATCAGCCCCAGCATTTT. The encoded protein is CASSQFTSGQDTSNQPQHF.